These 6 T cell receptor beta chains were sequenced from one sample in a study of blood T cell repertoires in COVID-19. The table came from immunoSEQ multiplex PCR; TCRdb's copy has only in-frame clones and leaves some out. The table has around 200,000 clones, 83% seen once. The source material was peripheral blood. Receptor source: a woman in her forties with acute or convalescent COVID-19.

The chain employs TRBV28 and TRBJ1-2, with TRBD1 as a possible D gene (6 bases). Germline V gene sequence: CDR1 MDHEN, CDR2 SYDVKM. The V and J ends lost 5 bases and 7 bases respectively, with 14 bases between them. The CDR3 is made up of 13 amino acids. The CDR3 loop reads CASSANRAGGYTF. In DNA, the CDR3 is TGTGCCAGCAGTGCAAACAGGGCTGGTGGCTACACCTTC.

The gene calls are TRBV6-6 and TRBJ2-2; maybe TRBD1 (6 bases). The CDR3 loop spans 16 amino acids. Germline CDR1 and CDR2: MNHNY and SVGAGI (reference sequence). V was cut by 1 base and J by 5 bases, with 14 bases left in between. Here the CDR3 reads CASSYLAGAGTGELFF. The CDR3 DNA reads TGTGCCAGCAGTTACTTAGCAGGGGCGGGTACCGGGGAGCTGTTTTTT.

This chain uses TRBV7-9 with TRBJ1-5; D remains unclear. The CDR3 covers 15 residues. Germline CDR1 is SEHNR and CDR2 is FQNEAQ (reference sequence). Trimming took off 1 base at V and 4 bases at J, with 11 bases between the two ends. The CDR3 DNA is TGTGCCAGCAGCTTAGGAGGCAGTACAAATCAGCCCCAGCATTTT. Translated: CASSLGGSTNQPQHF.

The V and J genes are TRBV19 and TRBJ1-2, with D maybe TRBD1 (5 bases). Germline V gene sequence: CDR1 LNHDA, CDR2 SQIVND (reference sequence). The CDR3 is made up of 16 amino acids. Trimming left V 3 bases short and J 4 bases short, with 18 bases between. CDR3 residues: CASSMLGQGPFYGYTF. The CDR3 DNA reads TGTGCCAGTAGTATGCTCGGGCAGGGTCCCTTCTATGGCTACACCTTC. The complete variable domain, with remaining parts taken from reference TRBV19 and TRBJ1-2, reads DGGITQSPKYLFRKEGQNVTLSCEQNLNHDAMYWYRQDPGQGLRLIYYSQIVNDFQKGDIAEGYSVSREKKESFPLTVTSAQKNPTAFYLCASSMLGQGPFYGYTFGSGTRLTVV.

The chain links TRBV7-2 to TRBJ1-1, with D unclear. This CDR3 comprises 13 residues. Germline V gene data show CDR1 as SGHTA and CDR2 as FQGNSA. Trimming removed 5 bases at V and 5 bases at J, with 12 bases between. For the CDR3, the DNA is TGTGCCAGCAGCCGGTACAGAGCTACTGAAGCTTTCTTT. This encodes CASSRYRATEAFF.

The rearrangement uses TRBV5-6 and TRBJ2-5; a weak D match, TRBD1 (5 bases). Trimming shortened V by 2 bases and J by 5 bases, and 10 bases separated the two germline ends. This CDR3 has 13 residues. Germline V gene sequence: CDR1 SGHDT, CDR2 YYEEEE. CDR3 in amino acids: CASSFSGSETQYF. CDR3 sequence (DNA): TGTGCCAGCAGCTTTTCAGGGTCGGAGACCCAGTACTTC.